One and the same sample provided the 32 T cell receptor beta chains below, sequenced in a study of PD-1 blockade in classical Hodgkin lymphoma. Libraries were prepared by immunoSEQ multiplex PCR; TCRdb keeps only in-frame clonotypes and omits some of them. The table records 50,000 to 75,000 clones, around 88% of them present only once. Each patient relapsed following autologous stem cell transplantation, and prior brentuximab vedotin exposure differed. Sequencing used peripheral blood mononuclear cells (PBMCs), obtained at baseline. These receptors were obtained from a human donor with classical Hodgkin lymphoma.

V gene TRBV7-9 combines with J gene TRBJ2-2; TRBD2 matches at 7 bases. Germline V gives CDR1 SEHNR, CDR2 FQNEAQ (reference sequence). This CDR3 is 14 amino acids long. J was trimmed by 6 bases and V by 2 bases; bases with no gene match: 3. The CDR3 bases are TGTGCCAGCAGCTTAAGTGCGGGAGCCGGGGAGCTGTTTTTT. Protein product: CASSLSAGAGELFF.

This clone was seen more than once but under ten times. The rearrangement uses TRBV19 and TRBJ1-5; D is undetermined. Germline CDR1 LNHDA, CDR2 SQIVND (reference sequence). V was trimmed by 2 bases and J by 3 bases, leaving 11 bases between them. The CDR3 has 15 residues. CDR3 region: CASSISSFPNQPQHF. The CDR3 nucleotides are TGTGCCAGTAGTATATCGAGTTTCCCCAATCAGCCCCAGCATTTT.

On this clone: This same CDR3 is encoded by further DNA sequences in the sample. This chain joins TRBV30 and TRBJ2-6; D is undetermined. Trimming shortened V by 0 bases and J by 1 base, and 4 bases separated the two germline ends. The germline V gene encodes CDR1 GTSNPN and CDR2 SVGIG (reference sequence). There are 14 residues in the CDR3. The CDR3 DNA is TGTGCCTGGAGTGTAGGGTCTGGGGCCAACGTCCTGACTTTC. Translating it yields CAWSVGSGANVLTF.

The genes are TRBV29-1 and TRBJ1-5; D is unresolved. There are 12 residues in the CDR3. The V gene's germline CDR1 is SQVTM and CDR2 ANQGSEA. Trimming cost V 7 bases and J 9 bases, with 16 bases left between them. CDR3 region: CSAGEVRGPQHF. The CDR3 coding sequence is TGCAGCGCCGGGGAGGTTCGGGGGCCCCAGCATTTT.

The CDR3 DNA follows: TGTGCCAGCAGCTTAGACAGGGGCAATGGCTACACCTTC. It yields the protein CASSLDRGNGYTF. This sequence joins TRBV7-8 and TRBJ1-2, with 7 positions matching TRBD1. Germline trimming cut 1 base from V and 6 bases from J; bases unmatched to any gene: 2. Germline V gene lookup returns CDR1 SGHVS and CDR2 FQNEAQ. The CDR3 loop spans 13 amino acids.

The chain recombines TRBV6-5 with TRBJ2-1, with 8 bases that match TRBD2. The CDR3 contains 15 residues. Trimming removed 7 bases from V and 2 bases from J; junction bases left unmatched: 7. Germline CDR1 reads MNHEY; CDR2 reads SVGAGI. The CDR3 DNA reads TGTGCCAGCACGCGGGGTAGCGGGGCCTACAATGAGCAGTTCTTC. Its translation is CASTRGSGAYNEQFF.

J is TRBJ1-2 and V is TRBV7-2; 11 nucleotides match TRBD1. J gave up 12 bases and V 0 bases, and 3 bases lay outside the gene matches. The CDR3 length is 13 residues. CDR1 SGHTA and CDR2 FQGNSA come from the germline V gene. CDR3 sequence: CASSLARDRGNTF. As DNA, the CDR3 is TGTGCCAGCAGCTTAGCCCGGGACAGGGGGAACACCTTC. Using reference TRBV7-2 and TRBJ1-2 for the parts outside the CDR3, the full variable domain is GAGVSQSPSNKVTEKGKDVELRCDPISGHTALYWYRQSLGQGLEFLIYFQGNSAPDKSGLPSDRFSAERTGGSVSTLTIQRTQQEDSAVYLCASSLARDRGNTFGSGTRLTVV.

The rearrangement joins TRBV4-1 to TRBJ2-5; D unclear. Germline V gene data show CDR1 as MGHRA and CDR2 as YSYEKL. V was trimmed by 1 base and J by 4 bases, leaving 7 bases between them. The CDR3 spans 13 residues. The CDR3 DNA sequence: TGCGCCAGCAGCCAAGCGCTATTAGAGACCCAGTACTTC. It codes for CASSQALLETQYF.

The chain is built from TRBV6-4 and TRBJ2-3; the D is unclear. Deletions cut 2 bases from V and 7 bases from J, with 10 bases between. This CDR3 spans 13 amino acids. Per germline, CDR1 MRHNA and CDR2 SNTAGT. CDR3 DNA: TGTGCCAGCAGTGACGCATCTCAGAATACGCAGTATTTT. Its translation is CASSDASQNTQYF.

The chain uses TRBV5-4 and TRBJ2-2; 14 bases map to TRBD2. J gave up 0 bases and V 4 bases, and 5 bases lay outside the gene matches. The CDR3 is 18 amino acids. Looked up from germline, CDR1 is SGHNT and CDR2 is YYREEE (reference sequence). In nucleotides, the CDR3 is TGTGCCAGCAGCCCGGGACTAGCGGGGGACTCGAACACCGGGGAGCTGTTTTTT. Amino acids: CASSPGLAGDSNTGELFF. Based on the CDR3 plus reference TRBV5-4 and TRBJ2-2, the full variable domain is ETGVTQSPTHLIKTRGQQVTLRCSSQSGHNTVSWYQQALGQGPQFIFQYYREEENGRGNFPPRFSGLQFPNYSSELNVNALELDDSALYLCASSPGLAGDSNTGELFFGEGSRLTVL.

In its sample, this clone was seen once. The chain links TRBV9 to TRBJ1-4, with no clear D. Germline CDR1 and CDR2: SGDLS and YYNGEE. This CDR3 spans 14 amino acids. Trimming took off 0 bases at V and 8 bases at J, with 11 bases between the two ends. CDR3: CASSVVGDSEKLFF. For the CDR3, the DNA is TGTGCCAGCAGCGTAGTTGGGGATTCGGAAAAACTGTTTTTT.

In its sample, this clone is medium-sized. The V gene is TRBV4-2, the J gene TRBJ1-5, with D uncertain. CDR1 LGHNA and CDR2 YNFKEQ come from the germline V gene. Trimming shortened V by 0 bases and J by 5 bases, and 5 bases separated the two germline ends. The CDR3 loop spans 13 amino acids. In DNA form, the CDR3 reads TGTGCCAGCAGCCAAGATGGGTATCAGCCCCAGCATTTT. This gives the protein CASSQDGYQPQHF.

CDR3 nucleotide sequence: TGTGCCAGCACCAGGACACTTAGCACAGATACGCAGTATTTT. Its translation: CASTRTLSTDTQYF. The J gene is TRBJ2-3, the V gene TRBV7-2, with D perhaps TRBD1 (5 bases). Germline V gene lookup returns CDR1 SGHTA and CDR2 FQGNSA. The germline V and J ends were trimmed by 7 bases and 0 bases, with 11 bases remaining between them. CDR3 length: 14 residues.

The chain couples TRBV5-1 to TRBJ1-1; D may be TRBD1 (6 bases). The germline V gene has CDR1 SGHRS and CDR2 YFSETQ. V lost 4 bases to trimming and J lost 5 bases, with 15 bases between them. CDR3 size: 14 residues. CDR3 sequence reads: CASSGAAGETEAFF. The CDR3 coding sequence is TGCGCCAGCAGCGGTGCCGCAGGGGAGACTGAAGCTTTCTTT.

In its sample, this clone was seen a few times. This chain joins TRBV9 and TRBJ1-4; D is possibly TRBD1 (6 bases). Germline values: CDR1 SGDLS, CDR2 YYNGEE. The CDR3 consists of 12 residues. Trimming took 3 bases from V and 8 from J, leaving 8 bases between them. CDR3 sequence (DNA): TGTGCCAGCAGCGCCCAGGGGGAAAAACTGTTTTTT. It encodes CASSAQGEKLFF.

The rearrangement links TRBV19 to TRBJ2-4, with 7 nucleotides matching TRBD1. V lost 3 bases, J lost 0 bases, and 8 bases stayed unmatched. Germline-derived CDR1 and CDR2 are LNHDA and SQIVND (reference sequence). The CDR3 has 17 amino acids. The CDR3 is CASSMGPGQLAKNIQYF. The CDR3, as DNA: TGTGCCAGTAGTATGGGACCGGGACAGCTAGCCAAAAACATTCAGTACTTC. Full variable domain (remainder filled in from reference TRBV19 and TRBJ2-4): DGGITQSPKYLFRKEGQNVTLSCEQNLNHDAMYWYRQDPGQGLRLIYYSQIVNDFQKGDIAEGYSVSREKKESFPLTVTSAQKNPTAFYLCASSMGPGQLAKNIQYFGAGTRLSVL.

The chain carries TRBV11-2 and TRBJ2-7; D is unresolved. The germline V gene encodes CDR1 SGHAT and CDR2 FQNNGV. The CDR3 runs to 13 residues. V was clipped by 0 bases and J by 4 bases, with 7 bases between them. The CDR3 reads CASSLEHGYEQYF. For the CDR3, the DNA is TGTGCCAGCAGCTTAGAACATGGATACGAGCAGTACTTC.

This clone was recorded once. The V and J genes are TRBV13 and TRBJ2-7, with 15 nucleotides matching TRBD2. Per the germline V gene, CDR1 is PRHDT and CDR2 is FYEKMQ (reference sequence). This CDR3 region has 18 residues. Germline trimming cut 4 bases from V and 0 bases from J; bases unmatched to any gene: 7. The CDR3 nucleotides are TGTGCCAGCAGCTACAGGACTAGCGGGGGGGTGAGCTCCTACGAGCAGTACTTC. This translates into CASSYRTSGGVSSYEQYF.

CDR3 region: CASPPGQGPPKNIQYF. The CDR3 coding sequence is TGTGCCAGCCCCCCGGGGCAGGGGCCCCCCAAAAACATTCAGTACTTC. The chain has TRBV28 and TRBJ2-4; D may be TRBD1 (6 bases). V was pared by 8 bases and J by 2 bases, with 19 bases between. The CDR3 is 16 residues long. From germline, CDR1 is MDHEN and CDR2 SYDVKM.

The chain uses TRBV15 and TRBJ2-5; D possibly uses TRBD1 or TRBD2 (5 bases each). Looked up from germline, CDR1 is LNHNV and CDR2 is YYDKDF (reference sequence). The length of the CDR3 is 16 residues. Trimming left V 0 bases short and J 10 bases short, with 21 bases between. The CDR3 coding sequence is TGTGCCACCAGCAGAGATAAAAAGGGGTCGGGGTTAGGCCAGTACTTC. Encoded protein: CATSRDKKGSGLGQYF.

The J gene is TRBJ2-7, the V gene TRBV6-5, with a tentative D call TRBD1 (5 bases). In germline, CDR1 is MNHEY, CDR2 SVGAGI. The V and J ends lost 3 bases and 7 bases respectively, with 13 bases between them. The length of the CDR3 is 13 residues. CDR3 bases: TGTGCCAGCAGTTATGCCCAGGGTTGGGAGCAGTACTTC. Protein sequence: CASSYAQGWEQYF.

For the CDR3, the DNA is TGTGCCTGGAGTGTGTCCCGTGGGGACACTGAAGCTTTCTTT. Amino acids: CAWSVSRGDTEAFF. The genes are TRBV30 and TRBJ1-1; no clear D gene. The germline gives CDR1 GTSNPN, CDR2 SVGIG (reference sequence). V lost 0 bases, J lost 3 bases, and 11 bases lay in between. The CDR3 runs 14 residues.

This rearrangement joins TRBV10-1 to TRBJ1-1, with D possibly matching TRBD1 (5 bases). Trimming cost V 0 bases and J 7 bases, with 9 bases left between them. In germline, CDR1 is WNHNN, CDR2 SYGVQD (reference sequence). The CDR3 covers 13 residues. The CDR3: CASSESGTGEAFF. CDR3 DNA sequence: TGCGCCAGCAGTGAGTCCGGGACCGGTGAAGCTTTCTTT.

The chain carries TRBV2 and TRBJ2-7, with 7 nucleotides matching TRBD2. CDR3 size: 13 residues. The germline gives CDR1 SNHLY, CDR2 FYNNEI. V lost 8 bases to trimming and J lost 7 bases; unmatched junction nucleotides: 11. The DNA for the CDR3 is TGTGCCAGCGGGGGGGGTTTGGGTTCGGAGCAGTACTTC. Translating it yields CASGGGLGSEQYF.

The rearrangement uses TRBV18 and TRBJ1-1; D gene uncertain. The CDR3 runs to 15 residues. Trimming cost V 3 bases and J 3 bases, with 14 bases left between them. Germline loops: CDR1 KGHSH, CDR2 LQKENI. The CDR3 DNA reads as TGTGCCAGCTCACCCGTGGAGGGAATCTACACTGAAGCTTTCTTT. Residues: CASSPVEGIYTEAFF.

The chain recombines TRBV5-4 with TRBJ1-2; the D is unclear. The V gene's germline CDR1 is SGHNT and CDR2 YYREEE (reference sequence). This CDR3 is 15 amino acids long. V was pared by 7 bases and J by 4 bases, with 20 bases between. CDR3 DNA sequence: TGTGCCAGCCAGATTTTCCCAGGAAAGACCTATGGCTACACCTTC. It specifies CASQIFPGKTYGYTF.

The rearrangement links TRBV5-1 to TRBJ2-7, with no clear D. This CDR3 has 13 residues. Trimming pared 0 bases from V and 2 bases from J, leaving 6 bases between. Germline values: CDR1 SGHRS, CDR2 YFSETQ. CDR3: CASSLGLPYEQYF. For the CDR3, the DNA is TGCGCCAGCAGCTTGGGACTGCCCTACGAGCAGTACTTC.

This clone was counted only a few times. The genes are TRBV5-4 and TRBJ1-1; D call uncertain. The germline gives CDR1 SGHNT, CDR2 YYREEE (reference sequence). The CDR3 is made up of 12 amino acids. V was pared by 0 bases and J by 7 bases, with 7 bases between. In DNA, the CDR3 is TGTGCCAGCAGCTTGGAGCGGCTTGAAGCTTTCTTT. It codes for CASSLERLEAFF.

The count of this clone is one. The chain has TRBV5-1 and TRBJ1-2; no clear D. With 3 bases removed from V and 3 bases from J, the gap between germline ends came to 12 bases. The CDR3 runs 14 residues. Germline V gives CDR1 SGHRS, CDR2 YFSETQ. Here the CDR3 reads CASSSEGPYYGYTF. The CDR3 nucleotides are TGCGCCAGCAGCTCAGAAGGGCCGTACTATGGCTACACCTTC.

V usage is TRBV30 and J usage is TRBJ1-3; D gene ambiguous. CDR1 is GTSNPN and CDR2 is SVGIG in the germline V gene (reference sequence). Trimming pared 5 bases from V and 0 bases from J, leaving 8 bases between. The CDR3 loop spans 13 amino acids. CDR3 DNA sequence: TGTGCCTGGCAGTTGGTCTCTGGAAACACCATATATTTT. Amino acids: CAWQLVSGNTIYF.

The gene calls are TRBV7-3 and TRBJ1-1; 12 positions match TRBD1. V trimming: 2 bases; J trimming: 5 bases; junction bases outside the gene matches: 6. CDR3 size: 16 residues. The germline V gene encodes CDR1 SGHTA and CDR2 FQGTGA. In nucleotides, the CDR3 is TGTGCCAGCAGCTTAGGGACAGGGGGCGCGGGGACTGAAGCTTTCTTT. Amino acids: CASSLGTGGAGTEAFF.

This clone was found once. The rearrangement links TRBV5-4 to TRBJ1-2, with 7 bases matching TRBD1. Germline CDR1 SGHNT, CDR2 YYREEE (reference sequence). The J segment lost 7 bases and the V segment lost 4 bases, leaving 7 bases of the junction unmatched. This CDR3 contains 13 residues. CDR3 in amino acids: CASSDRQGGGYTF. The CDR3 DNA follows: TGTGCCAGCAGCGACCGACAGGGAGGTGGCTACACCTTC.